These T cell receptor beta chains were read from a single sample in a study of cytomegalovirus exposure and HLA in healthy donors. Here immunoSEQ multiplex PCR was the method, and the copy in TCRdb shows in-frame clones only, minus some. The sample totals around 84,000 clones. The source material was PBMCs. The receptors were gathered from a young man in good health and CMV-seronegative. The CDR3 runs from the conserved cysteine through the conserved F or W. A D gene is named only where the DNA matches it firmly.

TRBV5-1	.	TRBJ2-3	TGCGCCAGCAGCGGGGGGGCGATCACAGATACGCAGTATTTT	CASSGGAITDTQYF
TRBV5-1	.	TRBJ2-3	TGCGCCAGCAGCTTGGCAGGTGGGGCCACAGATACGCAGTATTTT	CASSLAGGATDTQYF
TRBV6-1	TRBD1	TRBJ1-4	TGTGCCAGCAGTGATCGGGACAGGGGGCAGGAAAAACTGTTTTTT	CASSDRDRGQEKLFF
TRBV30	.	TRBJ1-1	TGTGCCTGGAGTCTTACAGGGTTGGGCACTGAAGCTTTCTTT	CAWSLTGLGTEAFF
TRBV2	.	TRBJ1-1	TGTGCCAGCAGTTCCTGGCCGAGGCGATACACTGAAGCTTTCTTT	CASSSWPRRYTEAFF
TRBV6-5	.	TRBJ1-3	TGTGCCAGCAACCCTAGCTCTGGAAACACCATATATTTT	CASNPSSGNTIYF
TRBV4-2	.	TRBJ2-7	TGTGCCAGCAGCCAACTCCACGAGCAGTACTTC	CASSQLHEQYF
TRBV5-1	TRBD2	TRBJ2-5	TGCGCCAGCAGCTTGGGACTAGCGGAGATGTACCAAGAGACCCAGTACTTC	CASSLGLAEMYQETQYF
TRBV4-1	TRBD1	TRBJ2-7	TGCGCCAGCAGCCCCTGGGACAGAGAAAACGAGCAGTACTTC	CASSPWDRENEQYF
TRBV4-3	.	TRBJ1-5	TGCGCCAGCAGCCAAGAAAACGGACTAAATCAGCCCCAGCATTTT	CASSQENGLNQPQHF
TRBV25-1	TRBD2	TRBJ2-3	TGTGCCAGCAGTGAAGTAGCGGGAGCCACAGATACGCAGTATTTT	CASSEVAGATDTQYF
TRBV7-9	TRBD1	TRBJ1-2	TGTGCCAGCAGCTCTAGTCAGGGACAGGGTAGCGGCGGCTACACCTTC	CASSSSQGQGSGGYTF
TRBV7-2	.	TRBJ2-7	TGTGCCAGCAGCCCCGGTGGGGGGAAAACCTACGAGCAGTACTTC	CASSPGGGKTYEQYF
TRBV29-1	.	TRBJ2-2	TGCAGCGCATACAGGGACCGAAGCGGGGAGCTGTTTTTT	CSAYRDRSGELFF
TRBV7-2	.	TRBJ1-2	TGTGCCAGCAGCTCGAGGACTAACTATGGCTACACCTTC	CASSSRTNYGYTF
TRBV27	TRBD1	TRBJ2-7	TGTGCCAGCAGATCTACACCGGGACAGGGGACCGAGCAGTACTTC	CASRSTPGQGTEQYF
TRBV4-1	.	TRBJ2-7	TGCGCCAGCAGCCGCCCGAGGGAAGTAGGGTACTACGAGCAGTACTTC	CASSRPREVGYYEQYF
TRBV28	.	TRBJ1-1	TGTGCCAGCAGTTTAAGGTACGGGGTTTGGACTGAAGCTTTCTTT	CASSLRYGVWTEAFF
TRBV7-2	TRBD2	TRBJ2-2	TGTGCCAGCAGCCCTCCGGGACTAACGAACACCGGGGAGCTGTTTTTT	CASSPPGLTNTGELFF
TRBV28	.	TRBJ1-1	TGTGCCAGCACCGCTCTAAGGGGCACTGAAGCTTTCTTT	CASTALRGTEAFF
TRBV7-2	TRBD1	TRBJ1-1	TGTGCCAGCAGCTACCGGAGCGGGACAGGGGGTAACACTGAAGCTTTCTTT	CASSYRSGTGGNTEAFF
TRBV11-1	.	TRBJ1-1	TGTGCCAGCAGCTCCTCAGGGTATTTCACTGAAGCTTTCTTT	CASSSSGYFTEAFF
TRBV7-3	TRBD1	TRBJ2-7	TGTGCCAGCAGCTGGACAGGCGGCTACGAGCAGTACTTC	CASSWTGGYEQYF
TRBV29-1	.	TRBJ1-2	TGCAGCGCCCTACCCGGGGGAAGGGAGGAAGGCTACACCTTC	CSALPGGREEGYTF
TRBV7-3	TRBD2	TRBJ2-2	TGTGCCAGCAGCCCATTCAGTCGGGAGGGCCGCACCGGGGAGCTGTTTTTT	CASSPFSREGRTGELFF
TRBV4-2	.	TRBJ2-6	TGTGCCAGCAGCCAAGATCTAGGGGTATTCTCTGGGGCCAACGTCCTGACTTTC	CASSQDLGVFSGANVLTF
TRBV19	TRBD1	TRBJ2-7	TGTGCCAGTAAGCCTCAAAGGGGGACAGCCATCTACGAGCAGTACTTC	CASKPQRGTAIYEQYF
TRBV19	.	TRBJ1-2	TGTGCCAGTAGTCCTCGACTTCGGCTGAACTATGGCTACACCTTC	CASSPRLRLNYGYTF
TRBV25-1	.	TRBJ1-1	TGTGCCAGCAGTGAAAGGGGTTGGGACACTGAAGCTTTCTTT	CASSERGWDTEAFF
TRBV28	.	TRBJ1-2	TGTGCCAGCAGTTTGGACATGTATGGCTACACCTTC	CASSLDMYGYTF
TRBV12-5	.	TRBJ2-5	TGTGCTAGTGGTTTGGTACTAGGAGGACGTATTCAAGAGACCCAGTACTTC	CASGLVLGGRIQETQYF
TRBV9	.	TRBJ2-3	TGTGCCAGCAGCCTCGCCGGACAGAGATCAGATACGCAGTATTTT	CASSLAGQRSDTQYF
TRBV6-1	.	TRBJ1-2	TGTGCCAGCAGTGAAGTTGGCGGAGGACCCTATGGCTACACCTTC	CASSEVGGGPYGYTF
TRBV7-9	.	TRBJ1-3	TGTGCCAGCAGCTTAGACGGGTCTGGAAACACCATATATTTT	CASSLDGSGNTIYF
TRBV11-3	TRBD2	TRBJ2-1	TGTGCCAGCAGCCCCACTAGCGGTTACAATGAGCAGTTCTTC	CASSPTSGYNEQFF
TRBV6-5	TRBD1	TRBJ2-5	TGTGCCAGCAGTCCTAGGACAGGGCGAGAGACCCAGTACTTC	CASSPRTGRETQYF
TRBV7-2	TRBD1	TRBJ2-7	TGTGCCAGCAGCGATAGACAGGGCTTATACGAGCAGTACTTC	CASSDRQGLYEQYF
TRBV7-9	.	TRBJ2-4	TGTGCCAGCAGCGCGGAGGGGCAGGTTACCAAAAACATTCAGTACTTC	CASSAEGQVTKNIQYF
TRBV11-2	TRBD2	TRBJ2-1	TGTGCCAGCAGCTTACGGGCCCCCCCTAGCGGGTCCGACAATGAGCAGTTCTTC	CASSLRAPPSGSDNEQFF
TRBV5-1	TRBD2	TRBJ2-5	TGCGCCAGCAGCCCCGGGACTAGCGGGAGGTTCCAAGAGACCCAGTACTTC	CASSPGTSGRFQETQYF
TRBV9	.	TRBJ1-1	TGTGCCAGCAGCGTAGCCACCCGGGGAGAAGCTTTCTTT	CASSVATRGEAFF
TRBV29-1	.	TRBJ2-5	TGCAGCGTTGCTCGGACTGACCGGGAGACCCAGTACTTC	CSVARTDRETQYF
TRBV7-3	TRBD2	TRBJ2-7	TGTGCCAGCAGCCCGCGGGGGGCCACCGACGAGCAGTACTTC	CASSPRGATDEQYF
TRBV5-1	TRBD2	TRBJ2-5	TGCGCCAGCAGCGGAGGACTAGCGGGGGGGCCAGAGACCCAGTACTTC	CASSGGLAGGPETQYF
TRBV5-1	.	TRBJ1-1	TGCGCCAGCAGCTTCGGAAGAACAGGGTTTGTGACTGAAGCTTTCTTT	CASSFGRTGFVTEAFF
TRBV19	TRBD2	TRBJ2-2	TGTGCCAGTAGTATATGGGCGGGAGGGACCGGGGAGCTGTTTTTT	CASSIWAGGTGELFF
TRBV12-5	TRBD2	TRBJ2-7	TGTGCTAGTGGCCCTGGACTAGCGAGCTCCTACGAGCAGTACTTC	CASGPGLASSYEQYF
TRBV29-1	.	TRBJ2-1	TGCAGCGTTGATCGGCGGGCAGACGCTTCCTACAATGAGCAGTTCTTC	CSVDRRADASYNEQFF
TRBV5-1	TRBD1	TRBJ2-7	TGCGCCAGCAGCTTGGTGGGGGACAGGACCTACGAGCAGTACTTC	CASSLVGDRTYEQYF
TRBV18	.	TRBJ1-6	TGTGCCAGCTCACCGGACAGAGATAATTCACCCCTCCACTTT	CASSPDRDNSPLHF
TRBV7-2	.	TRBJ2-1	TGTGCCAGCGGGCCAGCCTACAATGAGCAGTTCTTC	CASGPAYNEQFF
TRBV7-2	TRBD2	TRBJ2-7	TGTGCCAGCAGCCGTAGCGGGAGTGAATACGAGCAGTACTTC	CASSRSGSEYEQYF
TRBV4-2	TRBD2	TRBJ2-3	TGTGCCAGCAGCCGGGGGACTAGCGGGAGTTACCCAGATACGCAGTATTTT	CASSRGTSGSYPDTQYF
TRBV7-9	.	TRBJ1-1	TGTGCCAGCAGCCGACAGCTGGGAGGAGCTTTCTTT	CASSRQLGGAFF
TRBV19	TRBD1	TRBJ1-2	TGTGCCAGTAGTACGGACAGGGGAGGCTATGGCTACACCTTC	CASSTDRGGYGYTF
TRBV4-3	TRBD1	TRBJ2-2	TGCGCCAGCAGCCAAGAACAGGGGGGCACCGGGGAGCTGTTTTTT	CASSQEQGGTGELFF
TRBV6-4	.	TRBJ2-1	TGTGCCAGCAGTGACATAAGGGGGAATGAGCAGTTCTTC	CASSDIRGNEQFF
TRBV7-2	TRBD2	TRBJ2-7	TGTGCCAGCAGTTTTGGGACTAGCTCCTACGAGCAGTACTTC	CASSFGTSSYEQYF
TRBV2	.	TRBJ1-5	TGTGCCAGCAGTGAATTGAGAGTCAATCAGCCCCAGCATTTT	CASSELRVNQPQHF